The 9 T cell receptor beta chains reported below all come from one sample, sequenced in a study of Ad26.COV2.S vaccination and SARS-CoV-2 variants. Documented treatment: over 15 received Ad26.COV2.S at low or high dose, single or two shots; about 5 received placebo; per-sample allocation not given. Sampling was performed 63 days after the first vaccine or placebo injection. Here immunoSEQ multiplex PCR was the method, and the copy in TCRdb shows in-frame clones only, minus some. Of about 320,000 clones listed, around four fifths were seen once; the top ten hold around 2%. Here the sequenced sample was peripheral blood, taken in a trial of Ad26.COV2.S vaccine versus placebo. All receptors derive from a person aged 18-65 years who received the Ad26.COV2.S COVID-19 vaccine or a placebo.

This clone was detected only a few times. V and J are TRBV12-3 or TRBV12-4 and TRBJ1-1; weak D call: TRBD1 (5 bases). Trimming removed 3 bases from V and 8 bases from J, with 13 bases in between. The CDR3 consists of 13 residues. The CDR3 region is CASSFNWGGEAFF. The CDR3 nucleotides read TGTGCCAGCAGTTTTAATTGGGGGGGGGAAGCTTTCTTT.

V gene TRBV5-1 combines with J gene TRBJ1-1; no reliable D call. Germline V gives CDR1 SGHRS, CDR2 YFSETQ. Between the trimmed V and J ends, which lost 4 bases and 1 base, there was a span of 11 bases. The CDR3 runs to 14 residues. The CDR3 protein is CASSIRPANTEAFF. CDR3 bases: TGCGCCAGCAGCATTCGCCCGGCGAACACTGAAGCTTTCTTT.

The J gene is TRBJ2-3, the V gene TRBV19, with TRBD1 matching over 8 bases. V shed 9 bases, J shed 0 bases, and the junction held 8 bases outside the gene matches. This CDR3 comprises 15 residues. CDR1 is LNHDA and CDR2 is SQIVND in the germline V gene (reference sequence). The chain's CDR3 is CASQDRGISTDTQYF. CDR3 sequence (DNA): TGTGCCAGCCAAGACAGGGGAATAAGCACAGATACGCAGTATTTT.

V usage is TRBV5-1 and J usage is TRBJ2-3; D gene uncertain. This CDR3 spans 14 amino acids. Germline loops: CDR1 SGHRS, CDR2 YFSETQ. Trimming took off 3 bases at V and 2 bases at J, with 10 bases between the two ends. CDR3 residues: CASSSRPTTDTQYF. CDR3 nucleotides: TGCGCCAGCAGCTCCCGACCGACCACAGATACGCAGTATTTT.

The CDR3 protein is CASSLHDGATNEKLFF. CDR3 DNA sequence: TGTGCCAGCAGCTTGCATGACGGAGCAACTAATGAAAAACTGTTTTTT. The chain uses TRBV11-3 and TRBJ1-4, with unresolved D. The CDR3 is 16 amino acids. Germline CDR1 SGHNT, CDR2 YENEEA. V gave up 3 bases and J gave up 0 bases, with 11 bases separating them.

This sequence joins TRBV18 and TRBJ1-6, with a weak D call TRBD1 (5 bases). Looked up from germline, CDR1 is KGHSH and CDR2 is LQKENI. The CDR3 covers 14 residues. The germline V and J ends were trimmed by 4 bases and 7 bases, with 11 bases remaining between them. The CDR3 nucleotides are TGTGCCAGCTCACAGAGCCAGGGCAATTCACCCCTCCACTTT. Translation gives CASSQSQGNSPLHF.

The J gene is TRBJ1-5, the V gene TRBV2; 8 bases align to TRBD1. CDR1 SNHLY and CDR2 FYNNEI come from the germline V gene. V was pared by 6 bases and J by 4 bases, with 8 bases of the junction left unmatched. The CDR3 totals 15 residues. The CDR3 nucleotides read TGTGCCAGCAGCACGGACAGGGAACTGAATCAGCCCCAGCATTTT. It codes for CASSTDRELNQPQHF.

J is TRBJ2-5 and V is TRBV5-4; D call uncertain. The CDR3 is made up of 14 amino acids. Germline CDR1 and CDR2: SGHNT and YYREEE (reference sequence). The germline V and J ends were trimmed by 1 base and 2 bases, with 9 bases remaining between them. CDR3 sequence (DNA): TGTGCCAGCAGCTTGAAGGGTTGGCAAGAGACCCAGTACTTC. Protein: CASSLKGWQETQYF.

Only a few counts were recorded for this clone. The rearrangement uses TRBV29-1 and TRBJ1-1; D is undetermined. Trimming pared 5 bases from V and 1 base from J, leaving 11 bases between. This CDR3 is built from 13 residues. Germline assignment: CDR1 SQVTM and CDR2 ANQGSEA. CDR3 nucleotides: TGCAGCGTTAAAGTGGAGGCGAACACTGAAGCTTTCTTT. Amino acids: CSVKVEANTEAFF. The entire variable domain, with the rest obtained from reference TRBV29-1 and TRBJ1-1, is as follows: SAVISQKPSRDICQRGTSLTIQCQVDSQVTMMFWYRQQPGQSLTLIATANQGSEATYESGFVIDKFPISRPNLTFSTLTVSNMSPEDSSIYLCSVKVEANTEAFFGQGTRLTVV.